This TCR beta chain comes out of a study of cytomegalovirus exposure and HLA in healthy donors. Study-wide findings and caveats: Reports credit the classifier with highly specific, highly sensitive diagnosis of cytomegalovirus status.

In regard to this clone: Its target is not known.

From germline, CDR1 is MNHEY and CDR2 SMNVEV (reference sequence). Trimming left V 3 bases short and J 5 bases short, with 10 bases between. This CDR3 contains 13 residues. In the PCR, 60 Vbeta and 13 Jbeta primers were used. Sequencing was performed with immunoSEQ multiplex PCR; in TCRdb, only in-frame clones are kept and a portion is missing. The table includes under 150,000 clones, roughly four fifths detected once. Sequencing input: PBMCs. This clonotype originated in a male donor in good health and CMV-seropositive. The rearrangement uses TRBV27 and TRBJ2-5; unclear D gene. The CDR3 region is CASSLAPLETQYF. CDR3 sequence (DNA): TGTGCCAGCAGTTTGGCCCCCCTTGAGACCCAGTACTTC.